This entry concerns a single TCR beta chain. The data were obtained in a study of blood T cell repertoires in COVID-19. The overall study: Both acute and convalescent COVID-19 samples were obtained from the United States, Italy and Spain. T cells, B-cell-depleted T cells, or PBMCs provided the cDNA or gDNA that served as material.

Per the original data handling: Amplification of reference gene primers was used by the study to estimate nucleated cell counts. The data were produced by immunoSEQ multiplex PCR, yet TCRdb's version contains in-frame clones alone and is incomplete. V, J and clone size derive from that table, while D and trimming were established from the DNA sequence. The sample has 200,000 to 300,000 clones, 85% to 90% seen once. CDR3 length: 13 residues. The V gene lost 5 bases and the J gene lost 6 bases, with 12 bases spanning the gap. The germline CDR1 and CDR2 sequences are LNHDA and SQIVND (reference sequence).

The sample consisted of peripheral blood. The clonotype was recovered from a woman between 40 and 50 years old with acute or convalescent COVID-19. This chain connects TRBV19 to TRBJ2-3, with D perhaps matching TRBD2 (6 bases). This CDR3 reads CASSPDRGDTQYF. The CDR3 nucleotides are TGTGCCAGTAGTCCCGACCGGGGGGATACGCAGTATTTT. Full variable domain (rest looked up from reference TRBV19 and TRBJ2-3): DGGITQSPKYLFRKEGQNVTLSCEQNLNHDAMYWYRQDPGQGLRLIYYSQIVNDFQKGDIAEGYSVSREKKESFPLTVTSAQKNPTAFYLCASSPDRGDTQYFGPGTRLTVL.